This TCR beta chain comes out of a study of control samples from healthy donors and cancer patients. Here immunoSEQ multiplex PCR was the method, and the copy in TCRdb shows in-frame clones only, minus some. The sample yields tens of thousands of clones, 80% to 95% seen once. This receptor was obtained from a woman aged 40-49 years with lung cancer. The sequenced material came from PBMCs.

CDR3 sequence (DNA): TGTGCCAGCAGCCCAGTGGCAGGGTCGGTGGTGGGGGAGCTGTTTTTT. Translation gives CASSPVAGSVVGELFF. The V and J genes are TRBV7-9 and TRBJ2-2, with TRBD1 as a possible D gene (5 bases). V was cut by 5 bases and J by 8 bases, with 21 bases left in between. Germline V gene data show CDR1 as SEHNR and CDR2 as FQNEAQ (reference sequence). The length of the CDR3 is 16 residues.